This T cell receptor (beta chain) derives from a study of shared clonotypes between healthy human individuals. Original handling: ImmunoSEQ yielded junction-only sequences lacking quality scores, so filtering differed. Profiled with immunoSEQ multiplex PCR; TCRdb holds only in-frame clones, not every one. V, J and clone size derive from that table, while D and trimming were established from the DNA sequence. In the table there are 2.5 million or so clones, more than 80% of which are singletons. Trimming took 10 bases from V and 4 from J, leaving 19 bases between them. Germline CDR1 is ENHRY and CDR2 is SYGVKD. The CDR3 extends over 14 amino acids.

Sequenced: naive CD4+ T cells sorted from blood. This sample's subset: CD45RA+ positively selected. The clonotype was recovered from a man between 18 and 35 years old in good health. The chain uses TRBV10-3 and TRBJ1-1; the D gene is possibly TRBD1 (5 bases). CDR3 coding DNA: TGTGCCACCGTACAATTCGCAGGGTCCACTGAAGCTTTCTTT. Protein sequence: CATVQFAGSTEAFF.